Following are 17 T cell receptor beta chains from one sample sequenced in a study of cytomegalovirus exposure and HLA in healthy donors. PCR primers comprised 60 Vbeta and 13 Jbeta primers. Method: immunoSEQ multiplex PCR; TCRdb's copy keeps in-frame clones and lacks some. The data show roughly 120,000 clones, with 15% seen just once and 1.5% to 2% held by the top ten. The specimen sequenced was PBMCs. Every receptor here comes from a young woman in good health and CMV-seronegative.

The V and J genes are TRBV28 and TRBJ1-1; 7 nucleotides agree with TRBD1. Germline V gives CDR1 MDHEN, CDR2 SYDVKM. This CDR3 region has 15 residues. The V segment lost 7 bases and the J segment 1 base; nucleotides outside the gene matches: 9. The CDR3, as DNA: TGTGCCAGCAACGTACAGGGGTTTGGGAACACTGAAGCTTTCTTT. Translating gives CASNVQGFGNTEAFF.

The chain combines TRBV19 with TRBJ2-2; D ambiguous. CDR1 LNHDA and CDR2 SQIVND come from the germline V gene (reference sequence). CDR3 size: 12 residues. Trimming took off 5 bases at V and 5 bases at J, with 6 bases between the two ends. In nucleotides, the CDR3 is TGTGCCAGTAGTCCGCGTACCGGGGAGCTGTTTTTT. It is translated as CASSPRTGELFF. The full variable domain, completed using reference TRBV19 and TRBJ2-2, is DGGITQSPKYLFRKEGQNVTLSCEQNLNHDAMYWYRQDPGQGLRLIYYSQIVNDFQKGDIAEGYSVSREKKESFPLTVTSAQKNPTAFYLCASSPRTGELFFGEGSRLTVL.

CDR3 nucleotide sequence: TGCAGCATCAGGGGTACTGAAGCTTTCTTT. Residues: CSIRGTEAFF. The chain combines TRBV29-1 with TRBJ1-1; possible D gene TRBD1, 6 bases. Germline CDR1 is SQVTM and CDR2 is ANQGSEA. The V end lost 8 bases, the J end lost 5 bases, and 9 bases lay between the germline ends. The CDR3 loop spans 10 amino acids.

DNA of the CDR3: TGCGCCAGCAGCTTGGATTGGACAGGGGGAGAGACCCAGTACTTC. Translated, it gives CASSLDWTGGETQYF. The chain couples TRBV5-1 to TRBJ2-5; 10 nucleotides line up with TRBD1. Germline V gives CDR1 SGHRS, CDR2 YFSETQ. This CDR3 contains 15 residues. The V gene end was trimmed by 0 bases and the J gene end by 4 bases; junction bases not matched to a gene: 3.

The CDR3: CASSQEPGMNTEAFF. Written as DNA, the CDR3 is TGCGCCAGCAGCCAAGAACCGGGGATGAACACTGAAGCTTTCTTT. This sequence joins TRBV4-3 and TRBJ1-1; D gene unclear. The CDR3 runs to 15 residues. Germline CDR1 and CDR2: LGHNA and YSLEER. V was pared by 0 bases and J by 0 bases, with 8 bases between.

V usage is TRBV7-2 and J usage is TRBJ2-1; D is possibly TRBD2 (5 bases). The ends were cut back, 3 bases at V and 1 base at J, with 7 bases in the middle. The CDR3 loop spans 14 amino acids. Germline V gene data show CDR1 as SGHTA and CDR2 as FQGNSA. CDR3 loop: CASSLGGSYNEQFF. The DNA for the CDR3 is TGTGCCAGCAGCTTGGGCGGGTCCTACAATGAGCAGTTCTTC.

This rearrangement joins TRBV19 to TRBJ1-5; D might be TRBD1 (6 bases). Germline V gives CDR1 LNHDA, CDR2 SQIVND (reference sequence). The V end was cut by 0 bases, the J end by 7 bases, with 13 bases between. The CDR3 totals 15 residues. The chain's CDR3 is CASSIDGRGWQPQHF. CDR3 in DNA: TGTGCCAGTAGTATAGATGGGAGGGGGTGGCAGCCCCAGCATTTT.

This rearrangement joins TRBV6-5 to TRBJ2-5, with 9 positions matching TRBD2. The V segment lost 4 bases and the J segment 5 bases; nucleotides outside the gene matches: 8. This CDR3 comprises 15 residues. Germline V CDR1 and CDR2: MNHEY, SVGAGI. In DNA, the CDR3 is TGTGCCAGCAGTTTGGGACTAGCTGTTTCTGAGACCCAGTACTTC. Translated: CASSLGLAVSETQYF.

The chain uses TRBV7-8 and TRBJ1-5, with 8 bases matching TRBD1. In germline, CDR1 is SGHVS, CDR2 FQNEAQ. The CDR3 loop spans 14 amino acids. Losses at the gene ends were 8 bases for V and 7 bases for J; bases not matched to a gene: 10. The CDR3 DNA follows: TGTGCCAGCTGCCAGGACAGGGCGGGCCAGCCCCAGCATTTT. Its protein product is CASCQDRAGQPQHF.

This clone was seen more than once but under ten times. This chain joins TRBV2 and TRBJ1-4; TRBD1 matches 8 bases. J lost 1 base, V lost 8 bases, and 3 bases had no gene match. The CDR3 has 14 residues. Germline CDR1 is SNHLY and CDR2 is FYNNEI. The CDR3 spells CASGDRQTNEKLFF. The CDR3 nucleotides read TGTGCCAGCGGGGACAGGCAAACTAATGAAAAACTGTTTTTT.

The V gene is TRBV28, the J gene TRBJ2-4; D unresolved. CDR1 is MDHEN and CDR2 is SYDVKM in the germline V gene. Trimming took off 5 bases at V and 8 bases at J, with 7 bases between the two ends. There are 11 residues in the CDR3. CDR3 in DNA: TGTGCCAGCAGTAAACACGACATTCAGTACTTC. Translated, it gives CASSKHDIQYF. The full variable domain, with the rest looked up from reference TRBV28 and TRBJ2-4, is DVKVTQSSRYLVKRTGEKVFLECVQDMDHENMFWYRQDPGLGLRLIYFSYDVKMKEKGDIPEGYSVSREKKERFSLILESASTNQTSMYLCASSKHDIQYFGAGTRLSVL.

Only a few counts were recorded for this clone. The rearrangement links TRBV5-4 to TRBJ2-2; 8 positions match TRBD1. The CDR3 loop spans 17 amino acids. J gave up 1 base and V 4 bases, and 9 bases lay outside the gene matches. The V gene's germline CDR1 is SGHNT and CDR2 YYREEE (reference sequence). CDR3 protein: CASSGGTGLGNTGELFF. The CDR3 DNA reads TGTGCCAGCAGCGGCGGGACAGGATTGGGGAACACCGGGGAGCTGTTTTTT.

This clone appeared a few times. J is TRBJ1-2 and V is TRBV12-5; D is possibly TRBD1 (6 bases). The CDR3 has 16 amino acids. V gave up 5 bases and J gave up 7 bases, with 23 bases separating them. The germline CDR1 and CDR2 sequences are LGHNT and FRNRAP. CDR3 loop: CASGPPRQDIVLGYTF. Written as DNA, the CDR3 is TGTGCTAGTGGTCCACCTAGACAGGACATCGTTCTTGGCTACACCTTC.

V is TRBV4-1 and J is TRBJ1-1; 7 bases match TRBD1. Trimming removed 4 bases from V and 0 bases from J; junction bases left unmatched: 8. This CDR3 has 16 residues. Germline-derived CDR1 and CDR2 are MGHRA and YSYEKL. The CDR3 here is CASSLKGQSMNTEAFF. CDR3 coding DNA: TGCGCCAGCAGCCTTAAGGGACAGTCAATGAACACTGAAGCTTTCTTT.

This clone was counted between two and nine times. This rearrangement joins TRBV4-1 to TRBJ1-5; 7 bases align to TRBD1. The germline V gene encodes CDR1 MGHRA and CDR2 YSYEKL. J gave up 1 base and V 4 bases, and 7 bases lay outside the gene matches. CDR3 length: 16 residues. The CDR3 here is CASSPGQARSNQPQHF. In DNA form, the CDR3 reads TGCGCCAGCAGCCCCGGACAGGCCAGGAGCAATCAGCCCCAGCATTTT.

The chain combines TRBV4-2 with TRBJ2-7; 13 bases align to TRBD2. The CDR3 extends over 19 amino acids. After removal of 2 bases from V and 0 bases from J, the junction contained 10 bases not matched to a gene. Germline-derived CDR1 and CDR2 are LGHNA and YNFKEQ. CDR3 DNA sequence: TGTGCCAGCAGCCAACCGGGACTAGCGGGACTCAAACCCTCCTACGAGCAGTACTTC. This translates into CASSQPGLAGLKPSYEQYF.

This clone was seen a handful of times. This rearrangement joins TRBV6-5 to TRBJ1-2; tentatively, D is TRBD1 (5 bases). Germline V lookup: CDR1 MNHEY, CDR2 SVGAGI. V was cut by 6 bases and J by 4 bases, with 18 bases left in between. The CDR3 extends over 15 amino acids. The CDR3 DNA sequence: TGTGCCAGCAGCCGACTCCCGGGGGGAGCCTATGGCTACACCTTC. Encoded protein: CASSRLPGGAYGYTF.